This TCR beta chain is from a study of cytomegalovirus exposure and HLA in healthy donors. Study as a whole: An earlier analysis found fewer than 140 million unique TCR beta sequences from 150 million to 200 million T cells. An early release of data contained about 85 million unique TCRs, which came from HLA-typed donors.

CDR3 length: 13 amino acids. Trimming removed 3 bases from V and 10 bases from J, with 15 bases in between. From germline, CDR1 is LNHDA and CDR2 SQIVND (reference sequence). This PCR relied on a set of 60 Vbeta primers and 13 Jbeta primers. Measured with immunoSEQ multiplex PCR; TCRdb has only the in-frame clones, and not every one. The sample lists fewer than 150,000 clones, 65% to 75% occurring once. The chain carries TRBV19 and TRBJ1-1, with D uncertain. What was sequenced was PBMCs. The receptor was derived from a woman aged 45-59 years in good health and CMV-seropositive. The CDR3, as DNA: TGTGCCAGTAGTATCGCCAGCCAAGAGGGAGCTTTCTTT. This codes for CASSIASQEGAFF.